The rows below give T cell receptor beta chains drawn from one sample of a study of blood T cell repertoires in COVID-19. Using immunoSEQ multiplex PCR, the repertoire was profiled, and TCRdb retains in-frame clones only, with some absent. Of 250,000 to 300,000 clones in the sample, 70% to 90% were seen once. The sequenced material came from peripheral blood. These TCRs come from a woman in her 70s with acute or convalescent COVID-19. Each CDR3 is given with its conserved first and last residue. Each record gives: J gene, clone size, V gene, CDR3 protein. Only part of the rows carry a size: once, few, many, or a class if the clone is expanded.

j_call: TRBJ1-1; clone_size: NA; v_call: TRBV19; cdr3_aa: CASSHRQGGSKAFF
j_call: TRBJ2-1; clone_size: NA; v_call: TRBV7-6; cdr3_aa: CASSLGTSGGGYNEQFF
j_call: TRBJ1-6; clone_size: few; v_call: TRBV6-1; cdr3_aa: CASSGGQRSSYNSPLHF
j_call: TRBJ1-6; clone_size: NA; v_call: TRBV4-1; cdr3_aa: CASSQDKKRQGRSPLHF
j_call: TRBJ1-2; clone_size: NA; v_call: TRBV6-6; cdr3_aa: CASSRDKTFITNYGYTF
j_call: TRBJ2-7; clone_size: NA; v_call: TRBV5-1; cdr3_aa: CASSLDGGATSYEQYF
j_call: TRBJ1-1; clone_size: NA; v_call: TRBV5-1; cdr3_aa: CASSSGTGNTEAFF
j_call: TRBJ1-1; clone_size: once; v_call: TRBV6-9; cdr3_aa: CASSWGGLSAEAFF
j_call: TRBJ2-2; clone_size: NA; v_call: TRBV5-1; cdr3_aa: CASSGDRWNTGELFF
j_call: TRBJ1-1; clone_size: NA; v_call: TRBV19; cdr3_aa: CASSTGYWGGAFF
j_call: TRBJ1-6; clone_size: NA; v_call: TRBV3-1/TRBV3-2; cdr3_aa: CASSLTPGVAYNSPLHF
j_call: TRBJ1-2; clone_size: NA; v_call: TRBV5-1; cdr3_aa: CASSPEGIHGYTF
j_call: TRBJ2-5; clone_size: once; v_call: TRBV5-1; cdr3_aa: CASSFISVAGAIQETQYF
j_call: TRBJ2-1; clone_size: NA; v_call: TRBV6-5; cdr3_aa: CASSPYGYNEQFF
j_call: TRBJ1-2; clone_size: NA; v_call: TRBV27; cdr3_aa: CASASRAWGLIYGYTF
j_call: TRBJ1-2; clone_size: NA; v_call: TRBV20-1; cdr3_aa: CSARVNYGYTF
j_call: TRBJ2-7; clone_size: NA; v_call: TRBV2; cdr3_aa: CASTLEDRGEQYF
j_call: TRBJ1-5; clone_size: NA; v_call: TRBV4-1; cdr3_aa: CASSPRGGLNQPQHF
j_call: TRBJ1-4; clone_size: NA; v_call: TRBV28; cdr3_aa: CASSAQGEKLFF
j_call: TRBJ2-2; clone_size: few; v_call: TRBV7-6; cdr3_aa: CASSLVDSFTGELFF
j_call: TRBJ1-4; clone_size: NA; v_call: TRBV9; cdr3_aa: CASSPGTGREKLFF
j_call: TRBJ1-3; clone_size: NA; v_call: TRBV3-1/TRBV3-2; cdr3_aa: CASSIGTPSGNTIYF
j_call: TRBJ2-1; clone_size: NA; v_call: TRBV10-2; cdr3_aa: CASIGGGLSYNEQFF
j_call: TRBJ1-5; clone_size: NA; v_call: TRBV2; cdr3_aa: CASSYRGSNQPQHF
j_call: TRBJ2-3; clone_size: NA; v_call: TRBV18; cdr3_aa: CASSPGAGGTDTQYF
j_call: TRBJ1-6; clone_size: many; v_call: TRBV2; cdr3_aa: CASRQGWLYSPLHF
j_call: TRBJ2-7; clone_size: once; v_call: TRBV9; cdr3_aa: CASSVDFNYEQYF
j_call: TRBJ1-2; clone_size: NA; v_call: TRBV2; cdr3_aa: CASSPQGAYGYTF
j_call: TRBJ1-3; clone_size: once; v_call: TRBV18; cdr3_aa: CASSQPEGNTIYF
j_call: TRBJ2-5; clone_size: NA; v_call: TRBV7-9; cdr3_aa: CASSSGQGKETQYF
j_call: TRBJ2-3; clone_size: NA; v_call: TRBV24-1; cdr3_aa: CATSVGGPTDTQYF
j_call: TRBJ1-2; clone_size: once; v_call: TRBV2; cdr3_aa: CASRRDSLGYTF
j_call: TRBJ2-7; clone_size: NA; v_call: TRBV7-9; cdr3_aa: CASSLGGLAGAYEQYF
j_call: TRBJ1-2; clone_size: few; v_call: TRBV10-3; cdr3_aa: CAISRGANYGYTF
j_call: TRBJ2-7; clone_size: NA; v_call: TRBV5-1; cdr3_aa: CASSYGGQRGNEQYF
j_call: TRBJ1-5; clone_size: NA; v_call: TRBV4-1; cdr3_aa: CASSPAVWSNQPQHF
j_call: TRBJ1-2; clone_size: NA; v_call: TRBV12-3/TRBV12-4; cdr3_aa: CASSLGDRSIYTF
j_call: TRBJ2-6; clone_size: NA; v_call: TRBV28; cdr3_aa: CASSSPHEAGANVLTF
j_call: TRBJ1-1; clone_size: NA; v_call: TRBV5-1; cdr3_aa: CASRRQDTNTEAFF
j_call: TRBJ2-6; clone_size: NA; v_call: TRBV10-3; cdr3_aa: CATRGPVSSGANVLTF
j_call: TRBJ2-4; clone_size: NA; v_call: TRBV5-4; cdr3_aa: CASSPREYGTKNIQYF
j_call: TRBJ1-1; clone_size: NA; v_call: TRBV5-1; cdr3_aa: CASSSQGGNTEAFF
j_call: TRBJ1-2; clone_size: NA; v_call: TRBV18; cdr3_aa: CASSPTGDYGYTF
j_call: TRBJ2-7; clone_size: NA; v_call: TRBV5-1; cdr3_aa: CASSHNPTGVESYEQYF
j_call: TRBJ1-1; clone_size: NA; v_call: TRBV5-6; cdr3_aa: CASSSLNGRNTEAFF
j_call: TRBJ2-3; clone_size: once; v_call: TRBV5-1; cdr3_aa: CASSSSGGVTTDTQYF
j_call: TRBJ1-2; clone_size: once; v_call: TRBV10-3; cdr3_aa: CAISESGGRGYTF
j_call: TRBJ1-3; clone_size: NA; v_call: TRBV5-1; cdr3_aa: CASSSAGSGQGPGNTIYF
j_call: TRBJ1-5; clone_size: few; v_call: TRBV2; cdr3_aa: CASSTLPGHSNQPQHF
j_call: TRBJ2-5; clone_size: NA; v_call: TRBV25-1; cdr3_aa: CASSPGGAGRETQYF
j_call: TRBJ1-1; clone_size: NA; v_call: TRBV3-1/TRBV3-2; cdr3_aa: CASSVRGATLEAFF
j_call: TRBJ2-1; clone_size: NA; v_call: TRBV7-3; cdr3_aa: CASSPSNGNEQFF
j_call: TRBJ1-5; clone_size: NA; v_call: TRBV3-1/TRBV3-2; cdr3_aa: CASSQNLAPNQPQHF
j_call: TRBJ1-5; clone_size: NA; v_call: TRBV23-1; cdr3_aa: CASSQSRSAIRLRPQHF
j_call: TRBJ2-3; clone_size: NA; v_call: TRBV4-2; cdr3_aa: CASSQDVASGGTDTQYF